This T cell receptor (beta chain) was observed in a study of cytomegalovirus exposure and HLA in healthy donors. Clones were read by immunoSEQ multiplex PCR, and TCRdb kept only the in-frame ones, dropping some. The table has some 110,000 clones, about 83% seen once. This CDR3 spans 17 amino acids. V was pared by 4 bases and J by 0 bases, with 19 bases between. Per the germline V gene, CDR1 is MGHRA and CDR2 is YSYEKL. Sequenced input: PBMCs. This TCR came from a man aged 18 to 30 in good health and CMV-seronegative. The chain carries TRBV4-1 and TRBJ2-7, with D unclear. CDR3 nucleotide sequence: TGCGCCAGCAGCCTATCCCCAGACTTGTCCCTCTCCTACGAGCAGTACTTC. This sequence encodes CASSLSPDLSLSYEQYF.